This is a list of T cell receptor beta chains from one sample in a study of human T cells and chemical hapten exposure. TCRdb called the RACE reads again in MiXCR, with one record for every CDR3 protein. Counted here are 350,000 or so distinct CDR3 sequences, roughly 6.9% occurring once; the ten biggest clones make up 8% to 9%. The source material was whole blood, sampled in connection with sensitization to the hapten diphenylcyclopropenone (DPC). These TCRs come from a young woman with alopecia areata. Some clones in this sample may be carry-over from other donors' samples. CDR3s include the opening cysteine and the closing phenylalanine or tryptophan. Fields, in order: clone size, D gene, J gene, V gene, CDR3 DNA, CDR3 protein. The D gene is left open where the match is weak. Where a row states a size, it is once, few, many or the class of an expanded clone; other rows omit it.

few NA TRBJ1-1 TRBV27 TGTGCCAGCAGTGACGTAATGAACACTGAAGCTTTCTTT CASSDVMNTEAFF
many NA TRBJ2-3 TRBV6-5 TGTGCCAGCAGTTACTCGGGGAGTAGCACAGATACGCAGTATTTT CASSYSGSSTDTQYF
NA NA TRBJ1-1 TRBV7-9 TGTGCCAGCAGCTCTATCAGAGGGTACGAAGAAGCTTTCTTT CASSSIRGYEEAFF
NA TRBD2 TRBJ2-5 TRBV20-1 TGCAGTGCCAAGACTAGCGGGGGCAGAGAGACCCAGTACTTC CSAKTSGGRETQYF
NA NA TRBJ2-5 TRBV25-1 TGTGCCAGCAGTGAAGGAGGGAACCAAGAGACCCAGTACTTC CASSEGGNQETQYF
few NA TRBJ1-5 TRBV28 TGTGCCAGCGTACGGGACACTTATAGCAATCAGCCCCAGCATTTT CASVRDTYSNQPQHF
few NA TRBJ2-3 TRBV5-1 TGCGCCAGCGCGGAGCTTAGGCAGCTTAGCACAGATACGCAGTATTTT CASAELRQLSTDTQYF
NA TRBD2 TRBJ2-7 TRBV6-6 TGTGCCAGCAGCACCGGGACTAGCGGGGAGCAGTACTTC CASSTGTSGEQYF
NA NA TRBJ1-1 TRBV7-9 TGTGCCAGCAGTCAGGGAGTGAACACTGAAGCTTTCTTT CASSQGVNTEAFF
many NA TRBJ1-2 TRBV24-1 TGTGCCACCGAAAATGGGTATGGCTACACCTTC CATENGYGYTF
NA NA TRBJ1-3 TRBV7-9 TGTGCCAGCAGCTTCACAGGGACTGGAAACACCATATATTTT CASSFTGTGNTIYF
many NA TRBJ1-1 TRBV6-4 TGTGCCAGCAGTGATTCGGGGGGCACTGAAGCTTTCTTT CASSDSGGTEAFF
few NA TRBJ2-7 TRBV28 TGTGCCAGCAGTACAGGAGGCGAGCAGTACTTC CASSTGGEQYF
few NA TRBJ1-2 TRBV7-8 TGTGCCAGCAGCTTAGCCGACATCTATGGCTACACCTTC CASSLADIYGYTF
many NA TRBJ1-4 TRBV20-1 TGCAGTGCTAGAGAAGGATCGGGCAGCAATGAAAAACTGTTTTTT CSAREGSGSNEKLFF
many NA TRBJ2-7 TRBV27 TGTGCCAGCAGCCTAATAAGCGGGCCCTACAGCCCCTACGAGCAGTACTTC CASSLISGPYSPYEQYF
many TRBD1 TRBJ2-7 TRBV5-1 TGCGCCAGCAGCTTGGGGGACAGGGGGCGCCCCTACGAGCAGTACTTC CASSLGDRGRPYEQYF
many TRBD1 TRBJ2-7 TRBV10-3 TGTGCCATCAGCGGACAGGGGAAGGGACCCGAGCAGTACTTC CAISGQGKGPEQYF
many NA TRBJ1-1 TRBV4-1 TGCGCCAGCAGCTTCTATCTAGGGACACTCCCAATGAACACTGAAGCTTTCTTT CASSFYLGTLPMNTEAFF
NA NA TRBJ1-2 TRBV29-1 TGCAGCGTTGCAGAGGCGGGGATTGGAGGCTACACCTTC CSVAEAGIGGYTF
NA TRBD2 TRBJ2-4 TRBV29-1 TGCAGCGTTGGGCCGATTAGAGCGGGGCCGGGGAAAAACATTCAGTACTTC CSVGPIRAGPGKNIQYF
few TRBD2 TRBJ2-1 TRBV3-1 TGTGCCAGCAGCCTACGGCTAGCGGGGTCCAATGAGCAGTTCTTC CASSLRLAGSNEQFF